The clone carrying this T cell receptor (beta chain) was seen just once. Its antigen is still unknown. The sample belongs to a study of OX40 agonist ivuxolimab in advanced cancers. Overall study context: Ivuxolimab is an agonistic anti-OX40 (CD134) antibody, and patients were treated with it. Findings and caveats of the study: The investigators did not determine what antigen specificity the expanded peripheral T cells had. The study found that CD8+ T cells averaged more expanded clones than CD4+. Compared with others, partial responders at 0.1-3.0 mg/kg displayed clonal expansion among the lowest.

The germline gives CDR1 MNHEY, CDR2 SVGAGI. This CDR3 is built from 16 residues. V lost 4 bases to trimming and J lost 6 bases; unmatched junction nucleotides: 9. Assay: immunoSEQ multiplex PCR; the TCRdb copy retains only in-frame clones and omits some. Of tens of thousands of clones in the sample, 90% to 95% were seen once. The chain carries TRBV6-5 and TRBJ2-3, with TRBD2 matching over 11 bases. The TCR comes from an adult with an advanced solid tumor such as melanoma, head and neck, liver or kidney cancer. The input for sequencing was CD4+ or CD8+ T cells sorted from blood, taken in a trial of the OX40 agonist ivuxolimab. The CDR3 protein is CASSSLAGGLADTQYF. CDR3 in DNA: TGTGCCAGCAGTTCTCTAGCGGGAGGATTGGCGGATACGCAGTATTTT.